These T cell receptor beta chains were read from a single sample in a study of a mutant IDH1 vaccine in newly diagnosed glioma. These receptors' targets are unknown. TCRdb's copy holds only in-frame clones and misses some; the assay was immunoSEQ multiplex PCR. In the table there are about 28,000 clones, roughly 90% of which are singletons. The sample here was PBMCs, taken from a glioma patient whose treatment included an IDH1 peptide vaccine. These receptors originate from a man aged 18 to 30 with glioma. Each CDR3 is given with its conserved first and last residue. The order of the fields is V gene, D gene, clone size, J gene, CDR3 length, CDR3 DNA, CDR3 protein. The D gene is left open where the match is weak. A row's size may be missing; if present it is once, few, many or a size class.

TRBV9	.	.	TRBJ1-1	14	TGTGCCAGCAGCGTCGGGCCTCAGAACACTGAAGCTTTCTTT	CASSVGPQNTEAFF
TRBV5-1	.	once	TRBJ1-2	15	TGCGCCAGCAGCTTGGTGACAGCCTCGGCCTATGGCTACACCTTC	CASSLVTASAYGYTF
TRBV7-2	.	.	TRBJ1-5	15	TGTGCCAGCAGCTTAGGGGCTTATAGCAATCAGCCCCAGCATTTT	CASSLGAYSNQPQHF
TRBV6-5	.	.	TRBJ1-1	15	TGTGCCAGCAGTTCCTATGAAAGATTGAACACTGAAGCTTTCTTT	CASSSYERLNTEAFF
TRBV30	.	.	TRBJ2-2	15	TGTGCCTGGAGTCCCCCGGCTAGTTATGTCGGGGAGCTGTTTTTT	CAWSPPASYVGELFF
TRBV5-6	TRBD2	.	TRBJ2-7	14	TGTGCCAGCAGCTTGAGAAGCGGGAGTTACGAGCAGTACTTC	CASSLRSGSYEQYF
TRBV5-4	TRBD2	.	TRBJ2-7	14	TGTGCCAGCAGCTTGGTGGGGATAGCGGGAGGTGATTGCTTC	CASSLVGIAGGDCF
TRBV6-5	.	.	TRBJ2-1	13	TGTGCCAGCAGTTACTCCCACAGAACTGAGCAGTTCTTC	CASSYSHRTEQFF
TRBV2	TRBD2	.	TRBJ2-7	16	TGTGCCAGCAGTCCCGGGACTAGCGGGAGGGCCTACGAGCAGTACTTC	CASSPGTSGRAYEQYF
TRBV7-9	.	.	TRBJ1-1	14	TGTGCCAGCAGCTCCTCCCGTCCTTCCACTGAAGCTTTCTTT	CASSSSRPSTEAFF
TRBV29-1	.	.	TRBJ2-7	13	TGCAGCGTAGACCGGACTGTATCCTACGAGCAGTACTTC	CSVDRTVSYEQYF
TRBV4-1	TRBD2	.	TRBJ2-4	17	TGCGCCAGCAGCCTCGGTAGGGCTAGCGGGGCCAAAAACATTCAGTACTTC	CASSLGRASGAKNIQYF
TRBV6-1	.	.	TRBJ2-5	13	TGTGCCAGCAGTGAAGGTGGCTACTGGAAGCAGTACTTC	CASSEGGYWKQYF
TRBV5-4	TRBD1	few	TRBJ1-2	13	TGTGCCAGCAGCGAGGGACAGTCGTATGGCTACACCTTC	CASSEGQSYGYTF
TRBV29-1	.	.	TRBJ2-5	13	TGCAGCGTTGTGGCAGTGTACCAAGAGACCCAGTACTTC	CSVVAVYQETQYF
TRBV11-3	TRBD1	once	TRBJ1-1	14	TGTGCCAGCAGCCCAGGGGGCCCGAACACTGAAGCTTTCTTT	CASSPGGPNTEAFF
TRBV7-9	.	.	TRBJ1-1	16	TGTGCCAGCAGCCCTGCGGGGGGGGCGCAGAACACTGAAGCTTTCTTT	CASSPAGGAQNTEAFF
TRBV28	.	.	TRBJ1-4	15	TGTGCCAGCAGCACCGGGGACGGCCCTAATGAAAAACTGTTTTTT	CASSTGDGPNEKLFF
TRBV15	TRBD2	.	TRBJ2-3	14	TGTGCCACCAGACCGAGCGGGAGAACAGATACGCAGTATTTT	CATRPSGRTDTQYF
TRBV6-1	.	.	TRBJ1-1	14	TGTGCCAGCAGTGAAGGTGGGCCGAGGTTGGGAGCTTTCTTT	CASSEGGPRLGAFF
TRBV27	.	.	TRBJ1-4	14	TGTGCCAGCAGTTCAACAGATCTTAGGGAAAAACTGTTTTTT	CASSSTDLREKLFF
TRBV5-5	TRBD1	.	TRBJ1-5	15	TGTGCCAGCAGCTTATCAGGGGGTAGCAATCAGCCCCAGCATTTT	CASSLSGGSNQPQHF
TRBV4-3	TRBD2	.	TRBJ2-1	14	TGCGCCAGCAGCGACGGACTAGCGAGCCATGAGCAGTTCTTC	CASSDGLASHEQFF
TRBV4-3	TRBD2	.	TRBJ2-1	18	TGCGCCAGCAGCCAAGGGAATAGCGGGAGGGCCTCCTACAATGAGCAGTTCTTC	CASSQGNSGRASYNEQFF
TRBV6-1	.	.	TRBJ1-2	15	TGTGCCACCCAGCTTTCGGGGACCCTTGACTATGGCTACACCTTC	CATQLSGTLDYGYTF